This passage covers 23 T cell receptor beta chains from one sample sequenced in a study of blood T cell repertoires in COVID-19 (dated by TCRdb to 2020 to 2021). The library was made by the immunoSEQ multiplex PCR assay. In its TCRdb copy, this immuneACCESS table keeps in-frame sequences only and misses some clones. Where compared with another copy, unresolved V genes explain less than half of these, and the others have no known cause. This sample has about 220,000 clones in its table, and around 88% of those were observed once. Roughly 14% of the sample rests with the top ten. Specimen: PBMCs or T cells enriched from blood (not recorded which). All receptors derive from a woman between 45 and 60 years old with acute COVID-19.

The V and J genes are TRBV5-6 and TRBJ2-1; TRBD2 might be the D (6 bases). Germline CDR1 is SGHDT and CDR2 is YYEEEE. The CDR3 consists of 14 residues. Trimming cost V 0 bases and J 8 bases, with 12 bases left between them. CDR3 in amino acids: CASSLGLELDEQFF. The CDR3 coding sequence is TGTGCCAGCAGCTTGGGACTAGAGTTGGATGAGCAGTTCTTC. Based on the CDR3 plus reference TRBV5-6 and TRBJ2-1, the full variable domain is DAGVTQSPTHLIKTRGQQVTLRCSPKSGHDTVSWYQQALGQGPQFIFQYYEEEERQRGNFPDRFSGHQFPNYSSELNVNALLLGDSALYLCASSLGLELDEQFFGPGTRLTVL.

A single count supports this clone. The chain uses TRBV12-3 or TRBV12-4 and TRBJ1-2, with 7 bases fitting TRBD1. The CDR3 is 13 residues long. Losses at the gene ends were 5 bases for V and 8 bases for J; bases not matched to a gene: 8. CDR3 nucleotides: TGTGCCAGCAGTCCTACAGGGGCGGGGGGCTACACCTTC. The encoded protein is CASSPTGAGGYTF.

V usage is TRBV6-5 and J usage is TRBJ2-7, with D tentatively TRBD1 (6 bases). The CDR3 extends over 14 amino acids. Trimming stripped 4 bases from V and 1 base from J, with 11 bases between. Germline loops: CDR1 MNHEY, CDR2 SVGAGI. The CDR3 DNA reads TGTGCCAGCAGTTTACAGGGATTGTCCTACGAGCAGTACTTC. Translating gives CASSLQGLSYEQYF.

The chain carries TRBV7-2 and TRBJ2-3, with TRBD2 as a possible D gene (7 bases). Trimming took 5 bases from V and 4 from J, leaving 16 bases between them. CDR1 is SGHTA and CDR2 is FQGNSA in the germline V gene. The CDR3 spans 15 residues. The CDR3 DNA is TGTGCCAGCAGCCCAGAAGGGGGAGGGGCAGATACGCAGTATTTT. Residues: CASSPEGGGADTQYF.

This clone was seen just once. The chain couples TRBV5-1 to TRBJ2-4; TRBD2 might be the D (5 bases). There are 13 residues in the CDR3. Trimming removed 2 bases from V and 5 bases from J, with 8 bases in between. Looked up from germline, CDR1 is SGHRS and CDR2 is YFSETQ. CDR3 nucleotide sequence: TGCGCCAGCAGCTTATACGGGGAAAACATTCAGTACTTC. Its protein is CASSLYGENIQYF.

This chain joins TRBV7-2 and TRBJ1-5, with a weak D call TRBD1 (5 bases). CDR3 size: 14 residues. CDR1 and CDR2 (germline): SGHTA, FQGNSA. The V gene lost 5 bases and the J gene lost 4 bases, with 12 bases spanning the gap. As DNA, the CDR3 is TGTGCCAGCAGCCGGGGGGGAGAAAATCAGCCCCAGCATTTT. Its protein product is CASSRGGENQPQHF.

The genes are TRBV9 and TRBJ2-1, with 8 bases that match TRBD2. Germline V gives CDR1 SGDLS, CDR2 YYNGEE. V lost 4 bases and J lost 6; bases outside the gene matches: 12. The CDR3 spans 16 residues. Here the CDR3 DNA reads TGTGCCAGCAGCTCGAGACTGACTAGCGCCCCCAATGAGCAGTTCTTC. Amino acids: CASSSRLTSAPNEQFF. Variable domain in full (rest from reference TRBV9 and TRBJ2-1): DSGVTQTPKHLITATGQRVTLRCSPRSGDLSVYWYQQSLDQGLQFLIQYYNGEERAKGNILERFSAQQFPDLHSELNLSSLELGDSALYFCASSSRLTSAPNEQFFGPGTRLTVL.

The rearrangement joins TRBV7-2 to TRBJ2-7; no definite D call. The germline V gene has CDR1 SGHTA and CDR2 FQGNSA. V was shortened by 0 bases and J by 2 bases, with 5 bases between the two germline ends. The CDR3 length is 13 residues. The CDR3 is CASSLAAAYEQYF. The CDR3 region has the DNA TGTGCCAGCAGCTTAGCGGCCGCCTACGAGCAGTACTTC. The full variable domain, completed using reference TRBV7-2 and TRBJ2-7, is GAGVSQSPSNKVTEKGKDVELRCDPISGHTALYWYRQSLGQGLEFLIYFQGNSAPDKSGLPSDRFSAERTGGSVSTLTIQRTQQEDSAVYLCASSLAAAYEQYFGPGTRLTVT.

The V call is TRBV6-4, the J call TRBJ2-3; possible D gene TRBD2, 5 bases. V shed 2 bases and J shed 2 bases, with 11 bases lying between them. The germline CDR1 and CDR2 sequences are MRHNA and SNTAGT. CDR3 length equals 15 residues. This chain's CDR3 is CASSDIAGATDTQYF. The CDR3 nucleotides are TGTGCCAGCAGTGACATTGCGGGCGCCACAGATACGCAGTATTTT.

The chain uses TRBV5-1 and TRBJ2-1; possibly TRBD1 for D (7 bases). Germline V gives CDR1 SGHRS, CDR2 YFSETQ. V was trimmed by 2 bases and J by 5 bases, leaving 17 bases between them. This CDR3 region has 16 residues. The CDR3 reads CASSLTEGQINNEQFF. The CDR3 DNA follows: TGCGCCAGCAGCTTAACGGAGGGACAGATAAACAATGAGCAGTTCTTC.

This clone was picked up one time. CDR3 nucleotides: TGTGCCAGCATTTCAGGAAACACCATATATTTT. It specifies CASISGNTIYF. This chain uses TRBV27 with TRBJ1-3; D gene unclear. Germline assignment: CDR1 MNHEY and CDR2 SMNVEV (reference sequence). This CDR3 is built from 11 residues. Trimming removed 7 bases from V and 4 bases from J, with 5 bases in between.

V and J are TRBV28 and TRBJ2-1, with 13 bases fitting TRBD2. Trimming at V came to 6 bases and at J to 10 bases, leaving 9 bases not matched to a gene. The length of the CDR3 is 15 residues. The germline CDR1 and CDR2 sequences are MDHEN and SYDVKM. The CDR3: CASRTTSGRAREQFF. In DNA form, the CDR3 reads TGTGCCAGCAGAACTACTAGCGGGAGGGCCAGGGAGCAGTTCTTC.

The gene calls are TRBV6-5 and TRBJ1-1; tentatively, D is TRBD1 (5 bases). Germline assignment: CDR1 MNHEY and CDR2 SVGAGI. Trimming removed 4 bases at V and 4 bases at J, with 7 bases between. The CDR3 sequence is 12 residues long. The CDR3 DNA follows: TGTGCCAGCAGTTCCGGGGGCACTGAAGCTTTCTTT. Translating gives CASSSGGTEAFF.

This rearrangement joins TRBV5-6 to TRBJ1-1; 8 bases line up with TRBD1. V was clipped by 4 bases and J by 12 bases; unmatched bases: 5. This CDR3 comprises 11 residues. Per germline, CDR1 SGHDT and CDR2 YYEEEE. The CDR3 coding sequence is TGTGCCAGCAGCCAGGACAGGGTGACTTTCTTT. Translating it yields CASSQDRVTFF.

Details on this clone: At the DNA level, this CDR3 is encoded by other sequences in the same sample as well. The CDR3 nucleotides are TGTGCCTGGAGTAGAAGCGGCACCGGGGAGCTGTTTTTT. Its translation: CAWSRSGTGELFF. This sequence joins TRBV30 and TRBJ2-2; perhaps TRBD2 as D (5 bases). The CDR3 is 13 amino acids. Germline V gives CDR1 GTSNPN, CDR2 SVGIG (reference sequence). V lost 2 bases to trimming and J lost 4 bases, with 8 bases between them.

The chain employs TRBV28 and TRBJ2-7, with D possibly matching TRBD1 (6 bases). Trimming took off 3 bases at V and 4 bases at J, with 16 bases between the two ends. There are 15 residues in the CDR3. The V gene's germline CDR1 is MDHEN and CDR2 SYDVKM. Here the CDR3 reads CASSFGQGHPYEQYF. CDR3 DNA sequence: TGTGCCAGCAGTTTCGGCCAGGGACACCCTTACGAGCAGTACTTC.

V gene TRBV15 combines with J gene TRBJ2-7, with TRBD2 matching over 11 bases. V was clipped by 0 bases and J by 7 bases; unmatched bases: 11. CDR1 and CDR2 from the germline V gene are LNHNV and YYDKDF (reference sequence). This CDR3 comprises 17 residues. DNA of the CDR3: TGTGCCACCAGCAGAGAAAGTCTAGCGGGGGGTCTGGGTGAGCAGTACTTC. Its translation is CATSRESLAGGLGEQYF. The whole variable domain, filled in from reference TRBV15 and TRBJ2-7, reads DAMVIQNPRYQVTQFGKPVTLSCSQTLNHNVMYWYQQKSSQAPKLLFHYYDKDFNNEADTPDNFQSRRPNTSFCFLDIRSPGLGDTAMYLCATSRESLAGGLGEQYFGPGTRLTVT.

This clone is classed as medium-sized. The chain couples TRBV28 to TRBJ1-1; D call uncertain. CDR3 length: 14 amino acids. The ends were cut back, 9 bases at V and 2 bases at J, with 16 bases in the middle. The germline V gene encodes CDR1 MDHEN and CDR2 SYDVKM. In DNA, the CDR3 is TGTGCCAGTGGTACCGAGGGAACAAACACTGAAGCTTTCTTT. It codes for CASGTEGTNTEAFF. The full variable domain, rest sourced from reference TRBV28 and TRBJ1-1, is DVKVTQSSRYLVKRTGEKVFLECVQDMDHENMFWYRQDPGLGLRLIYFSYDVKMKEKGDIPEGYSVSREKKERFSLILESASTNQTSMYLCASGTEGTNTEAFFGQGTRLTVV.

In this sample, this clone turned up a few times. V gene TRBV27 combines with J gene TRBJ2-7; tentatively, D is TRBD1 (6 bases). CDR1 and CDR2 (germline): MNHEY, SMNVEV (reference sequence). The CDR3 is 15 amino acids. The V gene lost 8 bases and the J gene lost 7 bases, with 24 bases spanning the gap. The DNA of the CDR3 is TGTGCCAGCCAAATTCGCCCCAGGGGCCCGCTAGAGCAGTACTTC. Translation gives CASQIRPRGPLEQYF.

This sequence joins TRBV6-6 and TRBJ2-7, with D possibly TRBD2 on 6 matching bases. The CDR3 has 15 residues. The germline gives CDR1 MNHNY, CDR2 SVGAGI (reference sequence). Trimming removed 7 bases from V and 2 bases from J, with 18 bases in between. The CDR3 DNA follows: TGTGCCAGCATTGTAGCGGAGTTGGGGCCCTACGAGCAGTACTTC. Protein: CASIVAELGPYEQYF.

V usage is TRBV7-3 and J usage is TRBJ2-1; 10 bases map to TRBD2. This CDR3 region has 15 residues. CDR1 and CDR2 from the germline V gene are SGHTA and FQGTGA. Trimming cost V 6 bases and J 3 bases; bases outside gene matches: 5. CDR3 nucleotides: TGTGCCAGCAGTTGGACTAGCGGAGGCTACAATGAGCAGTTCTTC. Translating it yields CASSWTSGGYNEQFF.

J is TRBJ2-1 and V is TRBV28, with 9 bases identical to TRBD2. Looked up from germline, CDR1 is MDHEN and CDR2 is SYDVKM. This CDR3 has 15 amino acids. J gave up 7 bases and V 6 bases, and 10 bases lay outside the gene matches. The CDR3 reads CASSPTLAGRNEQFF. In DNA, the CDR3 is TGTGCCAGCAGCCCAACGCTAGCGGGGAGGAATGAGCAGTTCTTC.

The chain employs TRBV4-1 and TRBJ2-7; TRBD2 matches at 9 bases. The CDR3 is made up of 18 amino acids. The V and J ends lost 2 bases and 3 bases, in that order; junction bases with no gene match: 14. Germline lookup yields CDR1 MGHRA and CDR2 YSYEKL. CDR3 sequence reads: CASSQYPSWTSEIYEQYF. DNA of the CDR3: TGCGCCAGCAGCCAATACCCTTCGTGGACTAGCGAGATCTACGAGCAGTACTTC.